This T cell receptor (beta chain) derives from a study of CD8+ T cells in alopecia areata. Study-wide background: Tofacitinib therapy lasting 6 to 18 months was followed by 6 months off drug.

The germline gives CDR1 MNHEY, CDR2 SMNVEV (reference sequence). The CDR3 spans 13 residues. V was pared by 4 bases and J by 5 bases, with 11 bases between. The sample's treatment: oral pan-JAK inhibitor, 5-10 mg twice daily. Cell sorting was applied to PBMCs, and CD4+ and CD8+ T cells were collected. Findings and caveats of the study: Higher clonality than in normal scalp was seen in lesional scalp, especially alopecia totalis/universalis. The study found that many expanded lesional clones persisted in scalp and blood during tofacitinib.

Once RNA had been extracted, it was reverse transcribed into cDNA to act as the sequencing template. Sequencing used immunoSEQ multiplex PCR; TCRdb keeps in-frame clones, though not all of them. This table holds some 180,000 clones, 40% to 65% found once. Notes on this clone: The antigen is undetermined.

The sequences come from CD8+ T cells sorted from blood, collected at week 24, from a patient treated with tofacitinib. This TCR was sampled from a human donor with alopecia areata. The chain has TRBV27 and TRBJ2-5, with D perhaps TRBD1 (6 bases). The CDR3 region is CASSYRVGETQYF. The CDR3 DNA reads as TGTGCCAGCAGTTACAGGGTAGGGGAGACCCAGTACTTC.